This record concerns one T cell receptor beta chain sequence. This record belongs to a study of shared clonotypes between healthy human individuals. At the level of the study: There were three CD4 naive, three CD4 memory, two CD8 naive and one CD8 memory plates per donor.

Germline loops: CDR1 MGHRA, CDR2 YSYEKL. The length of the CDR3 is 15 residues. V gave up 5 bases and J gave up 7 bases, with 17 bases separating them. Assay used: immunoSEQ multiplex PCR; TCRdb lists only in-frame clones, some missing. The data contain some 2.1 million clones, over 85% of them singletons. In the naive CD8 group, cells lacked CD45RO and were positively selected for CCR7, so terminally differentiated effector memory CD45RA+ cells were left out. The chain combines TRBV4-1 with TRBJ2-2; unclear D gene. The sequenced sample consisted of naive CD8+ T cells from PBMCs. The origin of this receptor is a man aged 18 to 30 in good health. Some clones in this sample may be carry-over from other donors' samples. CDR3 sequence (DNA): TGCGCCAGCAGCTTCCGAAAAGACGCACGCGGGGAGCTGTTTTTT. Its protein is CASSFRKDARGELFF.